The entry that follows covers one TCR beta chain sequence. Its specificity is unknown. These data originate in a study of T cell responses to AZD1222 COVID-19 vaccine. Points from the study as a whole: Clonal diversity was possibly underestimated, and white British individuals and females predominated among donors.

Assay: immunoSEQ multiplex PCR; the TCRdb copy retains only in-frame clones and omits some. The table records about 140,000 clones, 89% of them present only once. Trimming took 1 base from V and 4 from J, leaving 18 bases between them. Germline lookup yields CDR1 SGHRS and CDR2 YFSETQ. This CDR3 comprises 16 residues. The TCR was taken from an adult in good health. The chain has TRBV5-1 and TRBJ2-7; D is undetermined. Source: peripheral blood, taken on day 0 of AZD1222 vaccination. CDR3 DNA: TGCGCCAGCAGCTTGCGCACCGACTCCTGGTTATACGAGCAGTACTTC. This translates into CASSLRTDSWLYEQYF.